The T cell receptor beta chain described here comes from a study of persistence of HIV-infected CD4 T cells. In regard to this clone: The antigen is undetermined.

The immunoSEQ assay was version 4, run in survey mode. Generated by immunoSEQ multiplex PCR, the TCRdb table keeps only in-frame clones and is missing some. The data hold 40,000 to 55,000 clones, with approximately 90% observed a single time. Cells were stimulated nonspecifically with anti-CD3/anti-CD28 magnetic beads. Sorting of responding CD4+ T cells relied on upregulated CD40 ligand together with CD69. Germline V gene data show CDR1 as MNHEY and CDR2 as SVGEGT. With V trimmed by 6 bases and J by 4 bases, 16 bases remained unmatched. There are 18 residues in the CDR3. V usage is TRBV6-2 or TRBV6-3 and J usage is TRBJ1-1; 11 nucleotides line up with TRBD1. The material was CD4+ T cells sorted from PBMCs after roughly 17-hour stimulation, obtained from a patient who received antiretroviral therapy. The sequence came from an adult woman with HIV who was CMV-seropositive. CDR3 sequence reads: CASSHGTGGLAAATEAFF. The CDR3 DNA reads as TGTGCCAGCAGCCACGGGACAGGGGGATTGGCCGCGGCCACTGAAGCTTTCTTT.